Presented here are 15 T cell receptor beta chains from one specimen sequenced in a study of blood T cell repertoires in COVID-19. Repertoires were generated with immunoSEQ multiplex PCR, while TCRdb's copy carries only in-frame clones and drops some. This table has 130,000 to 150,000 clones, around three quarters appearing once. Sequencing was performed on peripheral blood. The receptor source for this set is a man aged 80 or over with acute or convalescent COVID-19.

The V and J genes are TRBV2 and TRBJ2-3; D is unresolved. CDR1 and CDR2 (germline): SNHLY, FYNNEI. V was cut by 5 bases and J by 2 bases, with 14 bases left in between. There are 15 residues in the CDR3. The CDR3 protein is CASSPTFRFTDTQYF. The CDR3 nucleotides read TGTGCCAGCAGTCCGACTTTTAGGTTCACAGATACGCAGTATTTT. Full variable domain (remainder filled in from reference TRBV2 and TRBJ2-3): EPEVTQTPSHQVTQMGQEVILRCVPISNHLYFYWYRQILGQKVEFLVSFYNNEISEKSEIFDDQFSVERPDGSNFTLKIRSTKLEDSAMYFCASSPTFRFTDTQYFGPGTRLTVL.

The V and J genes are TRBV18 and TRBJ2-7, with 10 bases that match TRBD1. Germline CDR1 and CDR2: KGHSH and LQKENI. This CDR3 spans 15 amino acids. Trimming cost V 4 bases and J 6 bases; bases outside gene matches: 9. The CDR3 sequence is CASSQGTGVPSEQYF. In nucleotides, the CDR3 is TGTGCCAGCTCACAAGGGACAGGGGTTCCCTCCGAGCAGTACTTC.

The chain has TRBV3-1 (or the pseudogene TRBV3-2) and TRBJ1-5; no reliable D call. There are 12 residues in the CDR3. The germline V gene has CDR1 LGHDT and CDR2 YNNKEL (reference sequence). The ends were cut back, 3 bases at V and 7 bases at J, with 7 bases in the middle. CDR3 sequence reads: CASSQGRQPQHF. DNA of the CDR3: TGTGCCAGCAGCCAGGGCAGGCAGCCCCAGCATTTT.

This clone was observed a single time. The chain employs TRBV18 and TRBJ1-1; D might be TRBD1 (5 bases). Trimming shortened V by 1 base and J by 6 bases, and 12 bases separated the two germline ends. Looked up from germline, CDR1 is KGHSH and CDR2 is LQKENI. This CDR3 comprises 14 residues. CDR3 protein: CASSPQGPGAEAFF. The DNA for the CDR3 is TGTGCCAGCTCACCACAGGGGCCGGGTGCTGAAGCTTTCTTT. The full variable domain, with the rest looked up from reference TRBV18 and TRBJ1-1, is NAGVMQNPRHLVRRRGQEARLRCSPMKGHSHVYWYRQLPEEGLKFMVYLQKENIIDESGMPKERFSAEFPKEGPSILRIQQVVRGDSAAYFCASSPQGPGAEAFFGQGTRLTVV.

In its sample, this clone was seen a few times. This chain uses TRBV27 with TRBJ1-6; 7 bases are a match to TRBD1. Germline V gives CDR1 MNHEY, CDR2 SMNVEV (reference sequence). The V gene end was trimmed by 0 bases and the J gene end by 7 bases; junction bases not matched to a gene: 6. The CDR3 spans 16 residues. CDR3: CASSLSAVRGNSPLHF. The CDR3 DNA follows: TGTGCCAGCAGTTTATCCGCCGTCAGGGGGAATTCACCCCTCCACTTT.

The rearrangement links TRBV5-1 to TRBJ1-3, with TRBD1 as a possible D gene (6 bases). There are 14 residues in the CDR3. The V end was cut by 3 bases, the J end by 0 bases, with 7 bases between. CDR1 is SGHRS, CDR2 YFSETQ, per germline. The CDR3 sequence is CASSSDSSGNTIYF. The CDR3 nucleotides read TGCGCCAGCAGCTCGGACAGCTCTGGAAACACCATATATTTT.

This CDR3 is CASLKRAGGRKETQYF. DNA of the CDR3: TGTGCCAGCTTGAAGAGGGCGGGGGGGCGGAAAGAGACCCAGTACTTC. This chain connects TRBV5-4 to TRBJ2-5; 9 bases map to TRBD2. V trimming: 7 bases; J trimming: 3 bases; junction bases outside the gene matches: 13. Germline CDR1 is SGHNT and CDR2 is YYREEE (reference sequence). The CDR3 is made up of 16 amino acids.

The chain combines TRBV5-4 with TRBJ2-7; TRBD1 agrees at 8 bases. From germline, CDR1 is SGHNT and CDR2 YYREEE (reference sequence). The junction had 6 bases not matched to a gene; V was cut back by 4 bases and J by 6 bases. The length of the CDR3 is 13 residues. CDR3: CASSADRVGEQYF. CDR3 nucleotides: TGTGCCAGCAGCGCGGACAGGGTCGGCGAGCAGTACTTC.

This clone has just one count. The chain joins TRBV10-3 to TRBJ2-5; D may be TRBD2 (6 bases). Trimming removed 8 bases from V and 5 bases from J, with 15 bases in between. The CDR3 has 13 amino acids. The V gene's germline CDR1 is ENHRY and CDR2 SYGVKD. DNA of the CDR3: TGTGCCATCCGGGACTCCCTAGGGGAGACCCAGTACTTC. It codes for CAIRDSLGETQYF.

V is TRBV9 and J is TRBJ2-5; TRBD1 matches at 7 bases. Losses at the gene ends were 3 bases for V and 3 bases for J; bases not matched to a gene: 5. The CDR3 length is 14 residues. CDR1 and CDR2 (germline): SGDLS, YYNGEE. Here the CDR3 reads CASSAMGQKETQYF. The CDR3 DNA reads as TGTGCCAGCAGCGCCATGGGACAGAAAGAGACCCAGTACTTC. The entire variable domain, with the rest obtained from reference TRBV9 and TRBJ2-5, is as follows: DSGVTQTPKHLITATGQRVTLRCSPRSGDLSVYWYQQSLDQGLQFLIQYYNGEERAKGNILERFSAQQFPDLHSELNLSSLELGDSALYFCASSAMGQKETQYFGPGTRLLVL.

The V call is TRBV9, the J call TRBJ1-1; TRBD1 might be the D (5 bases). CDR1 SGDLS and CDR2 YYNGEE come from the germline V gene. V was trimmed by 4 bases and J by 7 bases, leaving 14 bases between them. CDR3 length: 13 residues. The CDR3 region is CASSLQGRGEAFF. The CDR3 DNA sequence: TGTGCCAGCAGCCTCCAGGGTAGGGGTGAAGCTTTCTTT.

This clone was counted a single time. This rearrangement joins TRBV18 to TRBJ1-1; TRBD1 aligns across 7 bases. V dropped 5 bases and J dropped 1; count of bases not matched to a gene: 7. The germline V gene has CDR1 KGHSH and CDR2 LQKENI. CDR3 length equals 15 residues. CDR3 nucleotides: TGTGCCAGCTCATCCGGACAGGTGCCGAACACTGAAGCTTTCTTT. Its translation: CASSSGQVPNTEAFF.

V and J are TRBV7-9 and TRBJ2-1; D gene unclear. Per germline, CDR1 SEHNR and CDR2 FQNEAQ (reference sequence). CDR3 length: 12 residues. Between the trimmed V and J ends, which lost 5 bases and 10 bases, there was a span of 12 bases. CDR3 bases: TGTGCCAGCAGCCGAGAGGTAGGCGAGCAGTTCTTC. It codes for CASSREVGEQFF.

This clone was seen just once. CDR3 residues: CASSEAQSGNRETQYF. DNA for the CDR3: TGTGCCAGCAGTGAAGCGCAATCGGGGAACCGAGAGACCCAGTACTTC. The chain couples TRBV6-1 to TRBJ2-5; possible D gene TRBD2, 5 bases. This CDR3 region has 16 residues. Germline V gene sequence: CDR1 MNHNS, CDR2 SASEGT. V shed 0 bases and J shed 4 bases, with 15 bases lying between them.

The chain combines TRBV19 with TRBJ2-5, with 7 bases fitting TRBD2. This CDR3 contains 15 residues. Trimming removed 3 bases from V and 2 bases from J; junction bases left unmatched: 6. Germline CDR1 LNHDA, CDR2 SQIVND (reference sequence). The CDR3 reads CASSMQGLLQETQYF. In nucleotides, the CDR3 is TGTGCCAGTAGTATGCAGGGACTACTTCAAGAGACCCAGTACTTC.